The next 17 T cell receptor beta chains were all read from a single sample in a study of OX40 agonist ivuxolimab in advanced cancers. The protocol used for the library was the immunoSEQ multiplex PCR assay. This immuneACCESS table, as held by TCRdb, lists in-frame sequences with V and J called but not all clones. Of the missing ones, under half trace to an unresolved V gene in checked studies; the others have no known cause. The sample yields approximately 49,000 clones; around 84% were counted once. The top ten hold about 10% of the sample. The starting material was CD4+ or CD8+ T cells sorted from blood, obtained in a trial of the OX40 agonist ivuxolimab. These receptors all come from an adult with an advanced solid tumor such as melanoma, head and neck, liver or kidney cancer.

In DNA form, the CDR3 reads TGTGCCACCAGCAGAGACCCGGGGCGAAATGAGCAGTTCTTC. Residues: CATSRDPGRNEQFF. The chain joins TRBV15 to TRBJ2-1; D assignment may be TRBD1 or TRBD2 (5 bases each). The CDR3 spans 14 residues. V was cut by 0 bases and J by 7 bases, with 10 bases left in between. Germline V gene sequence: CDR1 LNHNV, CDR2 YYDKDF (reference sequence). The full variable domain, its missing parts supplied by reference TRBV15 and TRBJ2-1, is DAMVIQNPRYQVTQFGKPVTLSCSQTLNHNVMYWYQQKSSQAPKLLFHYYDKDFNNEADTPDNFQSRRPNTSFCFLDIRSPGLGDTAMYLCATSRDPGRNEQFFGPGTRLTVL.

The chain links TRBV5-1 to TRBJ2-5; 7 bases are shared with TRBD1. V shed 4 bases and J 1 base; nucleotides not matched to a gene: 4. CDR3 length: 14 residues. Germline values: CDR1 SGHRS, CDR2 YFSETQ. The CDR3 DNA is TGCGCCAGCAGCCCAGGGACAGCCCAAGAGACCCAGTACTTC. The encoded protein is CASSPGTAQETQYF.

This clone was seen a single time. The chain's CDR3 is CASGRASGRGSSTGELFF. CDR3 sequence (DNA): TGTGCCAGCGGGCGAGCTTCGGGGCGGGGCTCGAGCACCGGGGAGCTGTTTTTT. This chain links TRBV7-9 with TRBJ2-2, with TRBD2 as a possible D gene (6 bases). Per the germline V gene, CDR1 is SEHNR and CDR2 is FQNEAQ (reference sequence). The length of the CDR3 is 18 residues. The V end was cut by 8 bases, the J end by 4 bases, with 26 bases between.

This clone was seen once. The rearrangement joins TRBV2 to TRBJ2-5; 8 nucleotides align to TRBD2. The CDR3 contains 16 residues. V shed 7 bases, J shed 4 bases, and the junction held 14 bases outside the gene matches. The germline gives CDR1 SNHLY, CDR2 FYNNEI. CDR3 nucleotide sequence: TGTGCCAGCACCGGGCTAGCGGGCACCTTGGCAGAGACCCAGTACTTC. It yields the protein CASTGLAGTLAETQYF.

The V call is TRBV5-4, the J call TRBJ1-3; perhaps TRBD1 as D (6 bases). Trimming left V 4 bases short and J 3 bases short, with 8 bases between. This CDR3 region has 13 residues. Germline CDR1 reads SGHNT; CDR2 reads YYREEE (reference sequence). CDR3 nucleotides: TGTGCCAGCAGCCCGGACAGTGGAAACACCATATATTTT. Amino acid sequence: CASSPDSGNTIYF.

The chain links TRBV30 to TRBJ2-5; D is perhaps TRBD2 (6 bases). V shed 4 bases and J shed 7 bases, with 16 bases lying between them. Per the germline V gene, CDR1 is GTSNPN and CDR2 is SVGIG (reference sequence). CDR3 length: 13 amino acids. CDR3 sequence: CAWTGTPAWTQYF. The CDR3 region has the DNA TGTGCCTGGACCGGGACTCCAGCCTGGACCCAGTACTTC. Drawing the rest from reference TRBV30 and TRBJ2-5, the complete variable domain is SQTIHQWPATLVQPVGSPLSLECTVEGTSNPNLYWYRQAAGRGLQLLFYSVGIGQISSEVPQNLSASRPQDRQFILSSKKLLLSDSGFYLCAWTGTPAWTQYFGPGTRLLVL.

This sequence joins TRBV28 and TRBJ2-7; D not certain. The V and J ends lost 1 base and 5 bases respectively, with 3 bases between them. Per germline, CDR1 MDHEN and CDR2 SYDVKM. The CDR3 spans 11 residues. The CDR3 region is CASSLYDEQYF. The CDR3, as DNA: TGTGCCAGCAGTTTATACGACGAGCAGTACTTC.

This rearrangement joins TRBV9 to TRBJ2-2, with D perhaps matching TRBD2 (7 bases). Trimming took 0 bases from V and 3 from J, leaving 12 bases between them. The CDR3 is made up of 16 amino acids. Germline CDR1 and CDR2: SGDLS and YYNGEE. The CDR3 spells CASSVATGRDTGELFF. CDR3 nucleotides: TGTGCCAGCAGCGTAGCTACAGGGAGGGACACCGGGGAGCTGTTTTTT. Filled out from reference TRBV9 and TRBJ2-2, the complete variable domain reads DSGVTQTPKHLITATGQRVTLRCSPRSGDLSVYWYQQSLDQGLQFLIQYYNGEERAKGNILERFSAQQFPDLHSELNLSSLELGDSALYFCASSVATGRDTGELFFGEGSRLTVL.

The chain links TRBV11-3 to TRBJ2-7, with D possibly matching TRBD1 (5 bases). Trimming pared 1 base from V and 4 bases from J, leaving 8 bases between. The germline V gene has CDR1 SGHNT and CDR2 YENEEA. The CDR3 is 13 residues long. CDR3 residues: CASSLGSGYEQYF. In nucleotides, the CDR3 is TGTGCCAGCAGCTTAGGCTCAGGGTACGAGCAGTACTTC.

Here the CDR3 DNA reads TGCAGTGGCAAACTGGTCTACGAGCAGTACTTC. This translates into CSGKLVYEQYF. The genes are TRBV20-1 and TRBJ2-7, with D unclear. V lost 7 bases to trimming and J lost 3 bases, with 10 bases between them. Germline CDR1 is DFQATT and CDR2 is SNEGSKA (reference sequence). The CDR3 covers 11 residues.

This clone was seen a single time. This chain uses TRBV2 with TRBJ2-7; the D gene is possibly TRBD1 (6 bases). The length of the CDR3 is 17 residues. CDR1 SNHLY and CDR2 FYNNEI come from the germline V gene. The V gene lost 8 bases and the J gene lost 5 bases, with 28 bases spanning the gap. DNA for the CDR3: TGTGCCAGCTTAGCATCGAGGGGGAAGGCAGGGCCCCACGAGCAGTACTTC. Residues: CASLASRGKAGPHEQYF.

V gene TRBV4-1 combines with J gene TRBJ2-3, with TRBD1 matching over 12 bases. CDR3 length: 16 amino acids. The J segment lost 4 bases and the V segment lost 4 bases, leaving 6 bases of the junction unmatched. The germline V gene has CDR1 MGHRA and CDR2 YSYEKL. The DNA for the CDR3 is TGCGCCAGCAGCCTGTACGGGACAGGGGGCGCAGATACGCAGTATTTT. This sequence encodes CASSLYGTGGADTQYF.

This sequence joins TRBV10-3 and TRBJ2-1, with 10 nucleotides matching TRBD2. In germline, CDR1 is ENHRY, CDR2 SYGVKD. The CDR3 contains 15 residues. Trimming cost V 5 bases and J 6 bases; bases outside gene matches: 7. DNA of the CDR3: TGTGCCATCAGTCCTCTAGCGGGAGAGTTCAATGAGCAGTTCTTC. Amino acid sequence: CAISPLAGEFNEQFF.

The chain carries TRBV28 and TRBJ2-2; D gene unclear. The V gene's germline CDR1 is MDHEN and CDR2 SYDVKM. The CDR3 extends over 12 amino acids. Trimming pared 7 bases from V and 0 bases from J, leaving 3 bases between. CDR3 sequence reads: CASTPNTGELFF. The CDR3 DNA reads as TGTGCCAGCACCCCGAACACCGGGGAGCTGTTTTTT.

The chain couples TRBV19 to TRBJ2-7, with unresolved D. Germline V gene data show CDR1 as LNHDA and CDR2 as SQIVND (reference sequence). The V gene lost 6 bases and the J gene lost 3 bases, with 9 bases spanning the gap. CDR3 size: 12 residues. The CDR3 DNA follows: TGTGCCAGTAGCCCGGACGTCTACGAGCAGTACTTC. Translated, it gives CASSPDVYEQYF.

V is TRBV18 and J is TRBJ2-3; 7 nucleotides align to TRBD2. The CDR3 extends over 16 amino acids. Unmatched junction bases numbered 7, after V lost 2 bases and J lost 2 bases. Germline CDR1 is KGHSH and CDR2 is LQKENI. In nucleotides, the CDR3 is TGTGCCAGCTCACCAGTAGCGGGCCCCTACACAGATACGCAGTATTTT. Translation gives CASSPVAGPYTDTQYF.

The chain links TRBV19 to TRBJ2-1, with D hard to call. Trimming removed 9 bases from V and 1 base from J, with 7 bases in between. CDR3 size: 12 residues. Germline V gene sequence: CDR1 LNHDA, CDR2 SQIVND (reference sequence). The CDR3 region is CASLGSYNEQFF. The CDR3 DNA is TGTGCCAGCCTAGGTTCCTACAATGAGCAGTTCTTC.